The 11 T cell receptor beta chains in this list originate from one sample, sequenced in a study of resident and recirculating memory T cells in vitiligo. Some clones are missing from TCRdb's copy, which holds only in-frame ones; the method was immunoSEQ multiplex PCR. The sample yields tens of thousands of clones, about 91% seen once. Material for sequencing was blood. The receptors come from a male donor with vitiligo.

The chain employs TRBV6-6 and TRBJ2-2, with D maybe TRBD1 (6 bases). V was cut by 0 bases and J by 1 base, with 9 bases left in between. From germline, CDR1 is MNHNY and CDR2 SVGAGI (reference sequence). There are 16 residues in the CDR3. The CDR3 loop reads CASSYSYRENTGELFF. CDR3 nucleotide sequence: TGTGCCAGCAGTTACTCATACAGGGAGAACACCGGGGAGCTGTTTTTT.

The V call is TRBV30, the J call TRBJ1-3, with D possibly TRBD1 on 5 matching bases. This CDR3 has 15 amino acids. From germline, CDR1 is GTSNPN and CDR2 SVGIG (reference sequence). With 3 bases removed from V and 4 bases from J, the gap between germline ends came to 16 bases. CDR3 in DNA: TGTGCCTGGAGCCCCCAACAGGTAGTAGGAAACACCATATATTTT. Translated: CAWSPQQVVGNTIYF.

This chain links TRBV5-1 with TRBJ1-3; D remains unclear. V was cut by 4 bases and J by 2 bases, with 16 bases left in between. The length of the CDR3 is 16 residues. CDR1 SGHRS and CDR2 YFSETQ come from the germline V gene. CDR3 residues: CASSPQTSGAGNTIYF. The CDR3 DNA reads TGCGCCAGCAGCCCCCAAACGAGCGGGGCTGGAAACACCATATATTTT.

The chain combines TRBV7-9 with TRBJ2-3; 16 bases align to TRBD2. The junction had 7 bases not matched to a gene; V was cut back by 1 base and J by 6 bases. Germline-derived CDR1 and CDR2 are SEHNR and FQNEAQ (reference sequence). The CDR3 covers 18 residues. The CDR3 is CASSLEGTSGRAADTQYF. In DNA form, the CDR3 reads TGTGCCAGCAGCTTAGAGGGGACTAGCGGGAGGGCCGCGGATACGCAGTATTTT.

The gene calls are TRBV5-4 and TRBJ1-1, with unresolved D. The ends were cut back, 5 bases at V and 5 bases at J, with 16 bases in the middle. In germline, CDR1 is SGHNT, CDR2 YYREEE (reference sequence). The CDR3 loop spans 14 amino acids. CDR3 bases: TGTGCCAGCAGTATTTGGGGAGGAGGGACTGAAGCTTTCTTT. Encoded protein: CASSIWGGGTEAFF.

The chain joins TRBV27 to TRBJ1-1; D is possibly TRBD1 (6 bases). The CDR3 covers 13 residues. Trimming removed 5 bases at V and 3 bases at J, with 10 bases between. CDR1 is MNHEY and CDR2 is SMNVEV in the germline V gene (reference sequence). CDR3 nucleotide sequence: TGTGCCAGCAGTCGGGACACCTACACTGAAGCTTTCTTT. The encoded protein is CASSRDTYTEAFF.

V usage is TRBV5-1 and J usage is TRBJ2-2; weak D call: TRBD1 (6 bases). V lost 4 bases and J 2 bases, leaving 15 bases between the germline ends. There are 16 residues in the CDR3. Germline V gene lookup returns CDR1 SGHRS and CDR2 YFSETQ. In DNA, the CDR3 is TGCGCCAGCAGCCCCCACGGGACACTAAACACCGGGGAGCTGTTTTTT. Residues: CASSPHGTLNTGELFF.

This CDR3 reads CASSTGLAGVGETQYF. The CDR3 coding sequence is TGCGCCAGCAGCACTGGACTAGCGGGCGTAGGGGAGACCCAGTACTTC. The chain uses TRBV5-1 and TRBJ2-5; 11 positions match TRBD2. This CDR3 contains 16 residues. V lost 4 bases and J lost 5; bases outside the gene matches: 10. Germline values: CDR1 SGHRS, CDR2 YFSETQ. The whole variable domain, filled in from reference TRBV5-1 and TRBJ2-5, reads KAGVTQTPRYLIKTRGQQVTLSCSPISGHRSVSWYQQTPGQGLQFLFEYFSETQRNKGNFPGRFSGRQFSNSRSEMNVSTLELGDSALYLCASSTGLAGVGETQYFGPGTRLLVL.

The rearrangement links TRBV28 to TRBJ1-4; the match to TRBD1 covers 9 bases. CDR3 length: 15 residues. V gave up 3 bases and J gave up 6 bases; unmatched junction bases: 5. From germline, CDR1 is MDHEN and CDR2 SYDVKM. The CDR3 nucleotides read TGTGCCAGCAGTTTCGTGGACAGGGGACATGAAAAACTGTTTTTT. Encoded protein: CASSFVDRGHEKLFF.

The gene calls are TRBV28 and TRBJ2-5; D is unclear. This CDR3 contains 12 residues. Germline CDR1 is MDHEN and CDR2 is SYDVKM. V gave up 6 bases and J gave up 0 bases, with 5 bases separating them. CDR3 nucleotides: TGTGCCAGCAGGACAAACCAAGAGACCCAGTACTTC. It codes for CASRTNQETQYF.

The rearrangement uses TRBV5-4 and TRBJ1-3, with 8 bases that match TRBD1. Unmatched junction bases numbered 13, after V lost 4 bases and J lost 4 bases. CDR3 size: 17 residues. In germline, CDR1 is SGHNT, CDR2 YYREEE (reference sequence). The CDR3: CASSAAGGARKGNTIYF. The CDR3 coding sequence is TGTGCCAGCAGCGCCGCAGGGGGCGCAAGAAAGGGAAACACCATATATTTT.